This TCR beta chain was profiled in a study of blood T cell repertoires in COVID-19. Across the study: Researchers got acute and convalescent COVID-19 samples from the United States, Italy and Spain. PBMCs, B-cell-depleted T cells, or T cells were the source of the cDNA or gDNA that made up the material.

Seattle participants joined during active infection and were tracked over time. Original methodology: The authors estimated nucleated cell counts from reference gene primer amplification. The repertoire was sequenced with immunoSEQ multiplex PCR; TCRdb's copy has only in-frame clones and lacks some. V and J calls and clone size follow that table, whereas D and trimming were derived from the DNA. The sample lists about 130,000 clones, 65% to 85% occurring once. Germline V lookup: CDR1 SEHNR, CDR2 FQNEAQ (reference sequence). The CDR3 totals 14 residues. V trimming: 1 base; J trimming: 6 bases; junction bases outside the gene matches: 3.

This chain joins TRBV7-9 and TRBJ2-3, with TRBD2 identical over 8 bases. This receptor was obtained from a man aged 25 to 45 with COVID-19, enrolled during active disease. Input material: peripheral blood. CDR3 DNA sequence: TGTGCCAGCAGCTTAGGCGGGGGGTCGGATACGCAGTATTTT. It is translated as CASSLGGGSDTQYF.